The 14 T cell receptor beta chains given below trace back to one sample, sequenced in a study of OX40 agonist ivuxolimab in advanced cancers. TCRdb keeps only in-frame clones here, not all; method: immunoSEQ multiplex PCR. This sample has tens of thousands of clones; approximately 84% occur once, and the top ten carry around 8%. The starting material was CD4+ or CD8+ T cells sorted from blood, obtained in a trial of the OX40 agonist ivuxolimab. These receptors were collected from an adult with an advanced solid tumor such as melanoma, head and neck, liver or kidney cancer.

This chain links TRBV19 with TRBJ2-7; possible D gene TRBD1, 6 bases. Per the germline V gene, CDR1 is LNHDA and CDR2 is SQIVND (reference sequence). This CDR3 contains 14 residues. V was cut by 4 bases and J by 1 base, with 11 bases left in between. The CDR3 DNA sequence: TGTGCCAGTAGTACCTCCAGGGGATCCTACGAGCAGTACTTC. The encoded protein is CASSTSRGSYEQYF.

The V and J genes are TRBV4-2 and TRBJ1-2, with TRBD1 as a possible D gene (5 bases). CDR3 length: 13 residues. V lost 0 bases to trimming and J lost 10 bases, with 12 bases between them. CDR1 is LGHNA, CDR2 YNFKEQ, per germline. CDR3 protein: CASSQDKGKAYTF. CDR3 nucleotides: TGTGCCAGCAGCCAAGATAAGGGGAAGGCCTACACCTTC.

This clone was seen a handful of times. The chain has TRBV27 and TRBJ1-6, with D unresolved. There are 12 residues in the CDR3. Germline lookup yields CDR1 MNHEY and CDR2 SMNVEV (reference sequence). V was cut by 4 bases and J by 14 bases, with 12 bases left in between. The CDR3 sequence is CASSYTVGALHF. In DNA form, the CDR3 reads TGTGCCAGCAGTTACACGGTTGGGGCCCTCCACTTT.

The rearrangement uses TRBV2 and TRBJ2-1, with TRBD2 matching over 8 bases. After removal of 3 bases from V and 2 bases from J, the junction contained 6 bases not matched to a gene. Germline V gene data show CDR1 as SNHLY and CDR2 as FYNNEI. This CDR3 is 16 amino acids long. The CDR3 region is CASSDPGGAPYNEQFF. The CDR3, as DNA: TGTGCCAGCAGTGACCCGGGGGGGGCCCCCTACAATGAGCAGTTCTTC.

The sample holds one count of this clone. The V gene is TRBV11-3, the J gene TRBJ1-2; D call uncertain. This CDR3 has 14 residues. CDR1 is SGHNT, CDR2 YENEEA, per germline. V lost 5 bases and J lost 3, with 13 bases in between. This CDR3 is CASSPREVYYGYTF. In nucleotides, the CDR3 is TGTGCCAGCAGCCCGAGGGAAGTATACTATGGCTACACCTTC.

This chain joins TRBV6-6 and TRBJ2-2; no firm D call. From germline, CDR1 is MNHNY and CDR2 SVGAGI (reference sequence). V dropped 6 bases and J dropped 4 bases, with 6 bases sitting between them. The CDR3 runs to 12 residues. The CDR3 protein is CASRFGTGELFF. The CDR3 DNA reads TGTGCCAGCAGGTTTGGCACCGGGGAGCTGTTTTTT.

V is TRBV7-9 and J is TRBJ2-2; D perhaps matches TRBD1 (6 bases). CDR1 SEHNR and CDR2 FQNEAQ come from the germline V gene (reference sequence). V lost 8 bases and J 6 bases, leaving 13 bases between the germline ends. This CDR3 spans 13 amino acids. Here the CDR3 reads CASFTGLSGELFF. As DNA, the CDR3 is TGTGCCAGCTTTACAGGGTTGTCCGGGGAGCTGTTTTTT.

The chain joins TRBV11-2 to TRBJ2-1; TRBD2 matches 7 bases. Germline lookup yields CDR1 SGHAT and CDR2 FQNNGV. CDR3 length equals 16 residues. The V segment lost 5 bases and the J segment 6 bases; nucleotides outside the gene matches: 13. The CDR3 nucleotides are TGTGCCAGCAGCCCCCGTTGGGGGGGGACGCTCAATGAGCAGTTCTTC. Protein: CASSPRWGGTLNEQFF.

The chain employs TRBV7-9 and TRBJ1-6, with TRBD1 matching over 10 bases. Per the germline V gene, CDR1 is SEHNR and CDR2 is FQNEAQ (reference sequence). V lost 4 bases, J lost 10 bases, and 1 base stayed unmatched. The CDR3 has 13 amino acids. The CDR3 is CASSWDRGSPLHF. The CDR3 coding sequence is TGTGCCAGCAGCTGGGACAGGGGATCACCCCTCCACTTT.

This clone turned up a few times. This chain connects TRBV7-9 to TRBJ1-2; D ambiguous. This CDR3 is 12 amino acids long. Germline V gene data show CDR1 as SEHNR and CDR2 as FQNEAQ (reference sequence). Trimming removed 3 bases at V and 4 bases at J, with 6 bases between. The CDR3 is CASSFVSYGYTF. In DNA, the CDR3 is TGTGCCAGCAGCTTTGTCTCCTATGGCTACACCTTC.

The chain has TRBV9 and TRBJ1-4; TRBD1 matches at 10 bases. The V gene's germline CDR1 is SGDLS and CDR2 YYNGEE. This CDR3 is built from 15 residues. V shed 1 base and J 8 bases; nucleotides not matched to a gene: 5. DNA of the CDR3: TGTGCCAGCAGCGTACGGGACAGGGGTCTAGAAAAACTGTTTTTT. It encodes CASSVRDRGLEKLFF.

The J gene is TRBJ2-7, the V gene TRBV27; D gene unclear. This CDR3 is built from 12 residues. Germline V CDR1 and CDR2: MNHEY, SMNVEV (reference sequence). Trimming took off 4 bases at V and 0 bases at J, with 4 bases between the two ends. CDR3 amino acids: CASSSSSYEQYF. The DNA of the CDR3 is TGTGCCAGCAGTTCCAGCTCCTACGAGCAGTACTTC.

The CDR3 here is CASSLWGQGNYEQYF. For the CDR3, the DNA is TGTGCCAGCAGTTTATGGGGACAGGGAAACTACGAGCAGTACTTC. The chain combines TRBV28 with TRBJ2-7; 9 nucleotides agree with TRBD1. J was trimmed by 3 bases and V by 0 bases; bases with no gene match: 3. CDR1 MDHEN and CDR2 SYDVKM come from the germline V gene. The CDR3 runs to 15 residues.

The chain employs TRBV5-1 and TRBJ2-5, with TRBD1 as a possible D gene (6 bases). V lost 7 bases to trimming and J lost 1 base, with 11 bases between them. The CDR3 runs 13 residues. Germline values: CDR1 SGHRS, CDR2 YFSETQ. This CDR3 reads CASGGSPQETQYF. CDR3 DNA sequence: TGCGCCAGCGGGGGCAGCCCCCAAGAGACCCAGTACTTC.